The 24 T cell receptor beta chains reported below all come from one sample, sequenced in a study of blood T cell repertoires in COVID-19. Measured with immunoSEQ multiplex PCR; TCRdb has only the in-frame clones, and not every one. The repertoire consists of fewer than 200,000 clones, with roughly 87% occurring once and the leading ten covering about 7.8%. The source material was peripheral blood. The receptors were sampled from an older woman with COVID-19, enrolled during active disease.

The chain employs TRBV19 and TRBJ1-5, with TRBD1 identical over 7 bases. Germline CDR1 is LNHDA and CDR2 is SQIVND (reference sequence). Trimming removed 2 bases from V and 3 bases from J; junction bases left unmatched: 7. The CDR3 is made up of 16 amino acids. CDR3 coding DNA: TGTGCCAGTAGTATAATTGGGCAGGGGGACAATCAGCCCCAGCATTTT. Protein: CASSIIGQGDNQPQHF.

This clone was found a few times. The J gene is TRBJ1-2, the V gene TRBV7-9; the D gene is possibly TRBD1 (6 bases). Germline CDR1 is SEHNR and CDR2 is FQNEAQ (reference sequence). The CDR3 has 13 amino acids. V lost 2 bases to trimming and J lost 6 bases, with 10 bases between them. The CDR3 protein is CASSLNTGNGYTF. For the CDR3, the DNA is TGTGCCAGCAGCTTAAACACAGGGAATGGCTACACCTTC.

The chain uses TRBV5-3 and TRBJ2-1; 12 nucleotides match TRBD2. TRBV5-3 is an ORF for which the function is uncertain. This CDR3 has 18 residues. After removal of 2 bases from V and 5 bases from J, the junction contained 11 bases not matched to a gene. DNA for the CDR3: TGTGCCAGAAGCTTTCCACTAGCGGGGGGTGCGACGCACAATGAGCAGTTCTTC. Protein product: CARSFPLAGGATHNEQFF.

The rearrangement joins TRBV7-3 to TRBJ2-1; the match to TRBD2 covers 13 bases. This CDR3 is built from 16 residues. Germline trimming cut 2 bases from V and 2 bases from J; bases unmatched to any gene: 0. Germline V gene data show CDR1 as SGHTA and CDR2 as FQGTGA. In nucleotides, the CDR3 is TGTGCCAGCAGCTTAGGGACTAGCGGGACCTACAATGAGCAGTTCTTC. This gives the protein CASSLGTSGTYNEQFF.

CDR3 bases: TGTGCCAGCCACGCCCTTGTTACAGGGGGCTTGGTCGGGGAGCTGTTTTTT. It translates to CASHALVTGGLVGELFF. The chain has TRBV28 and TRBJ2-2; TRBD1 matches at 9 bases. Germline V gene sequence: CDR1 MDHEN, CDR2 SYDVKM. V lost 8 bases to trimming and J lost 7 bases; unmatched junction nucleotides: 17. The CDR3 runs 17 residues.

J is TRBJ1-4 and V is TRBV15; D is possibly TRBD1 (5 bases). The germline CDR1 and CDR2 sequences are LNHNV and YYDKDF (reference sequence). Trimming took 8 bases from V and 2 from J, leaving 15 bases between them. The CDR3 length is 15 residues. Here the CDR3 DNA reads TGTGCCACCGGACGCGGGACCGACACTAATGAAAAACTGTTTTTT. Translation: CATGRGTDTNEKLFF.

J is TRBJ2-5 and V is TRBV3-1 (or the pseudogene TRBV3-2), with 11 bases identical to TRBD2. V gave up 8 bases and J gave up 5 bases; unmatched junction bases: 7. CDR1 and CDR2 from the germline V gene are LGHDT and YNNKEL (reference sequence). This CDR3 is built from 14 residues. The CDR3, as DNA: TGTGCCAGCCACCCTAGCGGGGGGCTGGAGACCCAGTACTTC. This codes for CASHPSGGLETQYF.

The V gene is TRBV28, the J gene TRBJ1-2; 10 nucleotides line up with TRBD1. Germline loops: CDR1 MDHEN, CDR2 SYDVKM. The CDR3 has 13 residues. V dropped 6 bases and J dropped 10; count of bases not matched to a gene: 8. The CDR3 nucleotides are TGTGCCAGCAGCTCTGGGACAGGGGAATACTACACCTTC. It yields the protein CASSSGTGEYYTF.

In this sample, this clone turned up a few times. The chain employs TRBV3-1 (or the pseudogene TRBV3-2) and TRBJ1-5; D gene ambiguous. From germline, CDR1 is LGHDT and CDR2 YNNKEL (reference sequence). The CDR3 is 15 amino acids. Deletions cut 4 bases from V and 10 bases from J, with 20 bases between. CDR3 loop: CASSPGRANGYPQHF. In nucleotides, the CDR3 is TGTGCCAGCAGCCCTGGGAGAGCCAACGGTTACCCCCAGCATTTT.

This chain links TRBV7-9 with TRBJ1-2; 7 bases agree with TRBD1. This CDR3 region has 15 residues. V dropped 1 base and J dropped 3; count of bases not matched to a gene: 5. The germline gives CDR1 SEHNR, CDR2 FQNEAQ (reference sequence). CDR3 DNA: TGTGCCAGCAGCTTAGAGACAGGGTGGTACTATGGCTACACCTTC. It yields the protein CASSLETGWYYGYTF.

This rearrangement joins TRBV7-9 to TRBJ2-5, with 9 bases that match TRBD1. The V segment lost 1 base and the J segment 3 bases; nucleotides outside the gene matches: 3. The length of the CDR3 is 15 residues. Germline CDR1 reads SEHNR; CDR2 reads FQNEAQ (reference sequence). The CDR3 region has the DNA TGTGCCAGCAGCTTAGGGGACAGGGTTGAAGAGACCCAGTACTTC. Its protein is CASSLGDRVEETQYF.

This clone was counted many times. V usage is TRBV9 and J usage is TRBJ1-4; no reliable D call. Trimming shortened V by 4 bases and J by 8 bases, and 9 bases separated the two germline ends. CDR3 length: 12 amino acids. The germline CDR1 and CDR2 sequences are SGDLS and YYNGEE. The CDR3 coding sequence is TGTGCCAGCAGCTCCCAGCGGGAAAAACTGTTTTTT. This codes for CASSSQREKLFF.

This clone was seen just once. The chain couples TRBV6-2 or TRBV6-3 to TRBJ2-1; 10 nucleotides match TRBD1. Germline values: CDR1 MNHEY, CDR2 SVGEGT. The CDR3 has 16 amino acids. Trimming took 5 bases from V and 7 from J; bases not matched to a gene: 11. The chain's CDR3 is CASSQGDRGRRNEQFF. CDR3 coding DNA: TGTGCCAGCAGTCAGGGGGACAGGGGTAGGAGGAATGAGCAGTTCTTC.

This clone was found once. The J gene is TRBJ2-1, the V gene TRBV24-1, with TRBD1 as a possible D gene (5 bases). V dropped 5 bases and J dropped 6 bases, with 13 bases sitting between them. Germline V CDR1 and CDR2: KGHDR, SFDVKD. The CDR3 runs to 14 residues. The CDR3 loop reads CATSGATRGNEQFF. For the CDR3, the DNA is TGTGCCACCAGTGGGGCAACAAGGGGCAATGAGCAGTTCTTC.

In its sample, this clone was seen many times. The rearrangement joins TRBV19 to TRBJ1-1; 8 positions match TRBD1. In germline, CDR1 is LNHDA, CDR2 SQIVND (reference sequence). V shed 5 bases and J 5 bases; nucleotides not matched to a gene: 7. The CDR3 consists of 14 residues. The CDR3: CASSPRQGWTEAFF. For the CDR3, the DNA is TGTGCCAGTAGTCCTCGACAGGGGTGGACTGAAGCTTTCTTT.

This clone was found once. The CDR3 protein is CASSYAGSKGREQYF. CDR3 nucleotide sequence: TGTGCCAGCAGTTACGCGGGAAGTAAGGGGCGCGAGCAGTACTTC. The chain combines TRBV6-5 with TRBJ2-7, with D perhaps TRBD2 (6 bases). Between the trimmed V and J ends, which lost 2 bases and 6 bases, there was a span of 17 bases. In germline, CDR1 is MNHEY, CDR2 SVGAGI. The CDR3 length is 15 residues.

This chain connects TRBV28 to TRBJ1-2; tentative D call: TRBD1 (6 bases). The CDR3 is 13 residues long. V gave up 5 bases and J gave up 4 bases, with 11 bases separating them. Germline-derived CDR1 and CDR2 are MDHEN and SYDVKM. This CDR3 is CASSPTGPYGYTF. The CDR3 DNA sequence: TGTGCCAGCAGTCCCACAGGGCCCTATGGCTACACCTTC.

The chain employs TRBV10-2 and TRBJ1-4, with TRBD1 as a possible D gene (5 bases). Germline V lookup: CDR1 WSHSY, CDR2 SAAADI. There are 11 residues in the CDR3. Trimming removed 6 bases at V and 8 bases at J, with 7 bases between. CDR3 in DNA: TGCGCCAGCAGGTGGACAGAAAAACTGTTTTTT. Amino acid sequence: CASRWTEKLFF.

The chain recombines TRBV28 with TRBJ2-2; perhaps TRBD2 as D (6 bases). V gave up 5 bases and J gave up 6 bases, with 19 bases separating them. The germline V gene encodes CDR1 MDHEN and CDR2 SYDVKM. This CDR3 comprises 16 residues. This CDR3 reads CASSGGRGGKAGELFF. In DNA, the CDR3 is TGTGCCAGCAGTGGGGGAAGGGGAGGAAAAGCCGGGGAGCTGTTTTTT.

V gene TRBV12-5 combines with J gene TRBJ2-1; 8 bases line up with TRBD1. Germline V gene data show CDR1 as LGHNT and CDR2 as FRNRAP. The CDR3 runs 14 residues. V shed 3 bases, J shed 4 bases, and the junction held 2 bases outside the gene matches. CDR3 sequence reads: CASGFGQGYNEQFF. DNA of the CDR3: TGTGCTAGTGGTTTCGGACAGGGATACAATGAGCAGTTCTTC.

The rearrangement joins TRBV5-8 to TRBJ2-3; 10 bases match TRBD2. The CDR3 has 15 residues. V shed 2 bases, J shed 4 bases, and the junction held 4 bases outside the gene matches. From germline, CDR1 is SGHTS and CDR2 YDEGEE. The DNA of the CDR3 is TGTGCCAGCAGCTTAAGCGGGAGGGCCGCAGATACGCAGTATTTT. This translates into CASSLSGRAADTQYF.

The rearrangement joins TRBV28 to TRBJ1-5; 7 bases align to TRBD1. Germline CDR1 is MDHEN and CDR2 is SYDVKM. Unmatched junction bases numbered 13, after V lost 7 bases and J lost 7 bases. CDR3 length: 15 amino acids. DNA of the CDR3: TGTGCCAGCAAAAAGGGGGCGTCAGCTTTGCAGCCCCAGCATTTT. This gives the protein CASKKGASALQPQHF.

The chain combines TRBV2 with TRBJ1-1; D gene uncertain. Trimming removed 7 bases at V and 0 bases at J, with 12 bases between. Germline CDR1 is SNHLY and CDR2 is FYNNEI. The CDR3 is made up of 14 amino acids. CDR3 protein: CASKVGGLNTEAFF. CDR3 nucleotide sequence: TGTGCCAGCAAGGTTGGCGGTCTGAACACTGAAGCTTTCTTT. The full variable domain, its missing parts supplied by reference TRBV2 and TRBJ1-1, is EPEVTQTPSHQVTQMGQEVILRCVPISNHLYFYWYRQILGQKVEFLVSFYNNEISEKSEIFDDQFSVERPDGSNFTLKIRSTKLEDSAMYFCASKVGGLNTEAFFGQGTRLTVV.

V gene TRBV12-3 or TRBV12-4 combines with J gene TRBJ1-2, with D uncertain. Between the trimmed V and J ends, which lost 6 bases and 5 bases, there was a span of 13 bases. The CDR3 has 13 amino acids. The CDR3, as DNA: TGTGCCAGCAGGAATTCGGCGGGGTATGGCTACACCTTC. This translates into CASRNSAGYGYTF.